Sequencing of this T cell receptor beta chain was carried out in a study of blood T cells in healthy people across ages (dated by TCRdb to between 2015 and 2016). Study-level background: In model experiments, roughly one uniquely barcoded TCR beta cDNA molecule per two T cells was captured by template switching. The study measured age-related changes in TCR beta repertoire diversity using deep sequencing normalized with unique cDNA molecular identifiers. Four age groups were formed from the donors: young (average roughly 16 years), middle-aged (approximately 41), aged (roughly 58) and long-lived (less than 85). To avoid experimental bias, donors of different ages were randomly spread across the sequencing lanes. Using the same blood draw, the study looked at two additional independent replicas of 1 million unique cDNA reads for two donors, one aged 18 to 30 and the other aged 80 or older. Points the paper makes about the study in general: A strong correlation was found between observed TCR beta diversity and the percentage of naive T cells measured by flow cytometry. Estimates of total diversity based on one million sequenced T cells were considered lower bounds and underestimates. As age increased, observed TCR beta diversity per million T cells dropped in a roughly linear way, and a significant reduction was already evident by age roughly 36. Since profiling was done on bulk unsorted PBMCs, naive and antigen-experienced compartments could not be conclusively compared. Because the CMV infection status of the donors was unknown, age-related changes in expanded clonotypes may potentially have been confounded. The long-lived group showed more naive CD4+ T cells, fewer expanded clones and increased TCR diversity than the aged group, suggesting age selection.

Systemically healthy Caucasian individuals from Russia, roughly 40 in total and aged about 6 to 95 years, were included as donors. Roughly 10 milliliters of peripheral blood were drawn from each donor into EDTA-treated Vacutainer tubes. Ficoll-Paque density-gradient centrifugation was used to isolate PBMCs, with at least 6.5 million per sample. Total RNA, at least 5 micrograms per sample, was extracted from PBMCs with Trizol reagent. For every donor, an aliquot of PBMCs went through flow cytometry to measure the percentages of naive CD45RAhigh/CD27high T cells. The library was prepared using 5' RACE. Sequencing was carried out with an Illumina HiSeq 2500. A second 7 to 11 cycle PCR used a sample-barcoded 5' primer and a J-beta primer mix. A unique molecular identifier was introduced onto each TCR beta cDNA molecule by a template-switch 5' adaptor carrying 12 random nucleotides. Each sample yielded at least 2.5 million CDR3-containing paired-end reads. The Mint cDNA synthesis kit, primed by a TRBC-specific oligonucleotide, was used to synthesize first-strand cDNA from all RNA. All cDNA was treated with uracil-DNA glycosylase and then went through a first 18-cycle PCR with the universal primers M1SS and BC2_uni_R. Concerning the study's data processing: For normalization, 1 million high-quality reads were randomly selected from each sample, with every read carrying a distinct molecular identifier. Reads sharing molecular identifiers were discarded rather than binned into consensus sequences. MiTCR, run with a Q25 quality threshold and the strictest error-elimination algorithm, handled CDR3 identification, clonotype clustering and error correction. A nonparametric unseen species model using Euler transformation provided a lower-bound estimate of total TCR beta diversity. TCRdb redid the processing of the public reads, applying fastp at Q25 and MiXCR, and retained in-frame beta chains. A single entry per CDR3 protein holds the most common genes and DNA from its merged rows. TCRdb, not the original authors, processed these V and J calls. For this sample there are about 1.5 million distinct CDR3 sequences; around two fifths appear just once. The ten largest account for 7% to 9% of the sample.

The table lists this clonotype with a few counts. What antigen it recognizes has not been identified. No quality values exist for individual bases; no much larger clone is one base distant. CDR1 and CDR2 were assigned from the germline V gene as LGHNA and YNFKEQ. Between the V and J ends, shortened by 1 base and 0 bases respectively, the junction contains 13 bases. From cysteine to phenylalanine, the CDR3 is 16 amino acids long. Only the CDR3 portion is preserved as DNA: 48 bases, with reading frame beginning at the first base. This receptor was identified in a woman aged 18-29 years in good health. The rearranged segments are TRBV4-2 and TRBJ2-7; TRBD1 is a weak D gene call, 6 bases matching. The sample consisted of blood. For the CDR3, the sequence is CASSQVGGQRSYEQYF. The sequenced DNA is TGTGCCAGCAGCCAAGTTGGGGGCCAGCGCTCCTACGAGCAGTACTTC.